The clone carrying this T cell receptor beta chain has at least ten counts. The sample originates from a study of T-cell memory formation after mild COVID-19. TCRdb processed the 5' RACE reads anew with MiXCR; each CDR3 protein has one entry. The sample includes 120,000 to 150,000 distinct CDR3 sequences, approximately 5.7% of them seen just once. Sequencing was done on a sample of PBMCs or a T cell subset sorted from them (not recorded which). The clonotype was recovered from an adult woman who had mild COVID-19 (a few samples of this study predate the infection). Cell type and time point are not known.

CDR3 coding DNA: TGCGCCAGCAGCTCCGGCACAGATACGCAGTATTTT. Amino acid sequence: CASSSGTDTQYF. The chain joins TRBV5-1 to TRBJ2-3; D call uncertain. Germline loops: CDR1 SGHRS, CDR2 YFSETQ. Trimming cost V 3 bases and J 1 base, with 3 bases left between them. The CDR3 contains 12 residues.